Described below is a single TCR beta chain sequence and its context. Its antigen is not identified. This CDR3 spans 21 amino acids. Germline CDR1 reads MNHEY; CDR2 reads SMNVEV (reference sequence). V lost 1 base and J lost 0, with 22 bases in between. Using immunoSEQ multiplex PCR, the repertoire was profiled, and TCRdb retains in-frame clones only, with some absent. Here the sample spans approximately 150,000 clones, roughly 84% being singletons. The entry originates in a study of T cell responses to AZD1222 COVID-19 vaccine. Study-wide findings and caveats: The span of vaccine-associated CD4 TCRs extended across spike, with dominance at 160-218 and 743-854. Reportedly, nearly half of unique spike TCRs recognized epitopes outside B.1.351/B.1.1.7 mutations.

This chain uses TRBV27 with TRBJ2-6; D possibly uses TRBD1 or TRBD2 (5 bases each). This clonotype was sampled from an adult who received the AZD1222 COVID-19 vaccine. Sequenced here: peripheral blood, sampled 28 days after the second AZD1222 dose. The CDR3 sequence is CASSLFAQDPRGVSGANVLTF. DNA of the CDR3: TGTGCCAGCAGTTTATTCGCCCAGGATCCAAGAGGGGTCTCTGGGGCCAACGTCCTGACTTTC.